This T cell receptor beta chain was recovered during a study of blood T cell repertoires in COVID-19. Whole-study context: T cells, B-cell-depleted T cells, or PBMCs supplied cDNA or gDNA.

Clones were read by immunoSEQ multiplex PCR, and TCRdb kept only the in-frame ones, dropping some. The sample holds about 480,000 clones, 87% seen once. Source material: PBMCs or T cells enriched from blood (not recorded which). The sequence came from a woman aged 18-30 years with acute COVID-19.

CDR3 sequence (DNA): TGTGCCAGCAGCTTAGGGTCTGGTAGCGGGAAAGGCGGGGAGCTGTTTTTT. It encodes CASSLGSGSGKGGELFF. The chain uses TRBV11-2 and TRBJ2-2; 8 nucleotides agree with TRBD2. Germline CDR1 and CDR2: SGHAT and FQNNGV. V dropped 1 base and J dropped 7; count of bases not matched to a gene: 11. CDR3 length: 17 amino acids.